This TCR beta chain derives from a study of beta chain features in type 1 diabetes. Broader study findings: Patients with Type 1 diabetes showed moderately but significantly shorter TCRB CDR3s in all four CD4+ subsets.

A word on this clone: Its target is not known.

This CDR3 spans 13 amino acids. CDR1 and CDR2 (germline): GTSNPN, SVGIG (reference sequence). V dropped 2 bases and J dropped 2; count of bases not matched to a gene: 3. All of the isolated RNA was reverse transcribed, so expressed TCRB transcripts were sequenced. Assay: immunoSEQ multiplex PCR; the TCRdb copy retains only in-frame clones and omits some. Among nearly 700,000 clones listed, around an eighth were seen once. The TCR was taken from a man younger than 35 with type 1 diabetes. The chain recombines TRBV30 with TRBJ2-7, with 7 positions matching TRBD1. The sequenced material came from naive CD4+ T cells from blood. CDR3 loop: CAWSRGTAYEQYF. CDR3 bases: TGTGCCTGGAGTCGTGGGACAGCCTACGAGCAGTACTTC.